These 14 T cell receptor beta chains originate from one sample sequenced in a study of cytomegalovirus exposure and HLA in healthy donors. In the PCR, 60 Vbeta and 13 Jbeta primers were used. Profiling relied on immunoSEQ multiplex PCR, and the TCRdb table lists in-frame clones only, not all of them. The sample yields some 150,000 clones, roughly 87% seen once. Sequencing used PBMCs. All receptors derive from a man aged 30-40 years in good health and CMV-seropositive.

CDR3 in amino acids: CASSLPYRGRVSEAFF. The CDR3 nucleotides read TGTGCCAGCAGCTTACCCTACAGGGGGCGAGTATCGGAAGCTTTCTTT. This chain links TRBV7-9 with TRBJ1-1; 9 bases are shared with TRBD1. Trimming at V came to 2 bases and at J to 8 bases, leaving 12 bases not matched to a gene. Germline CDR1 is SEHNR and CDR2 is FQNEAQ (reference sequence). The CDR3 extends over 16 amino acids.

The chain couples TRBV19 to TRBJ2-5; TRBD1 aligns across 7 bases. The J call may not be correct, given that the DNA end is closer to TRBJ2-7. Germline lookup yields CDR1 LNHDA and CDR2 SQIVND (reference sequence). There are 13 residues in the CDR3. The CDR3 DNA sequence: TGTGCCAGTAGTGTGAGGGGGCCATACGAGCAGTACTTC. Residues: CASSVRGPYEQYF.

A single count supports this clone. The V gene is TRBV7-9, the J gene TRBJ1-1; 7 bases fit TRBD1. The CDR3 runs to 14 residues. CDR1 is SEHNR and CDR2 is FQNEAQ in the germline V gene (reference sequence). V lost 5 bases, J lost 3 bases, and 6 bases stayed unmatched. The CDR3 sequence is CASSPDREDTEAFF. CDR3 coding DNA: TGTGCCAGCAGCCCCGACAGGGAGGACACTGAAGCTTTCTTT.

J is TRBJ1-5 and V is TRBV19; 9 bases align to TRBD1. Per the germline V gene, CDR1 is LNHDA and CDR2 is SQIVND (reference sequence). With 6 bases clipped from V and 2 bases from J, the junction kept 5 bases outside the gene matches. The CDR3 sequence is 15 residues long. The CDR3 is CASRGDRAGNQPQHF. DNA for the CDR3: TGTGCCAGTAGAGGGGACAGGGCTGGCAATCAGCCCCAGCATTTT.

The CDR3 region is CAWSTKQGLAGELFF. As DNA, the CDR3 is TGTGCCTGGAGCACGAAGCAGGGCTTGGCCGGGGAGCTGTTTTTT. V gene TRBV30 combines with J gene TRBJ2-2; possible D gene TRBD1, 5 bases. Per the germline V gene, CDR1 is GTSNPN and CDR2 is SVGIG (reference sequence). V dropped 3 bases and J dropped 6 bases, with 17 bases sitting between them. The CDR3 extends over 15 amino acids. Complete variable domain (other parts from reference TRBV30 and TRBJ2-2): SQTIHQWPATLVQPVGSPLSLECTVEGTSNPNLYWYRQAAGRGLQLLFYSVGIGQISSEVPQNLSASRPQDRQFILSSKKLLLSDSGFYLCAWSTKQGLAGELFFGEGSRLTVL.

The chain recombines TRBV28 with TRBJ2-5; the match to TRBD1 covers 10 bases. After removal of 7 bases from V and 5 bases from J, the junction contained 4 bases not matched to a gene. Germline V gene lookup returns CDR1 MDHEN and CDR2 SYDVKM. The CDR3 extends over 13 amino acids. In DNA form, the CDR3 reads TGTGCCAGCAACGACAGGGGGCGGGAGACCCAGTACTTC. This translates into CASNDRGRETQYF. The whole variable domain, filled in from reference TRBV28 and TRBJ2-5, reads DVKVTQSSRYLVKRTGEKVFLECVQDMDHENMFWYRQDPGLGLRLIYFSYDVKMKEKGDIPEGYSVSREKKERFSLILESASTNQTSMYLCASNDRGRETQYFGPGTRLLVL.

The chain employs TRBV30 and TRBJ1-3; no clear D. The CDR3 covers 14 residues. The germline CDR1 and CDR2 sequences are GTSNPN and SVGIG (reference sequence). V lost 0 bases to trimming and J lost 4 bases, with 10 bases between them. CDR3 sequence reads: CAWSVGGGGNTIYF. CDR3 DNA: TGTGCCTGGAGTGTTGGAGGTGGAGGAAACACCATATATTTT.

The J gene is TRBJ2-5, the V gene TRBV5-1, with 9 bases lining up with TRBD2. CDR1 is SGHRS, CDR2 YFSETQ, per germline. V dropped 4 bases and J dropped 4; count of bases not matched to a gene: 5. The CDR3 runs to 14 residues. The CDR3 reads CASSKGLALETQYF. In DNA form, the CDR3 reads TGCGCCAGCAGCAAGGGACTAGCCCTAGAGACCCAGTACTTC.

Here the CDR3 reads CASSVARIAGGPTDTQYF. The CDR3 nucleotides are TGTGCCAGCAGCGTAGCTCGTATAGCGGGGGGGCCCACAGATACGCAGTATTTT. The chain has TRBV9 and TRBJ2-3; TRBD2 agrees at 11 bases. V dropped 0 bases and J dropped 2; count of bases not matched to a gene: 8. Per germline, CDR1 SGDLS and CDR2 YYNGEE. The CDR3 loop spans 18 amino acids.

The chain employs TRBV4-2 and TRBJ2-7; D not certain. Trimming shortened V by 1 base and J by 1 base, and 11 bases separated the two germline ends. The CDR3 loop spans 15 amino acids. Germline CDR1 is LGHNA and CDR2 is YNFKEQ. The CDR3 is CASSQGEPPSYEQYF. CDR3 nucleotides: TGTGCCAGCAGCCAAGGAGAGCCCCCTTCCTACGAGCAGTACTTC.

CDR3 coding DNA: TGTGCCACCTCACAGGGGGGAACAGATACGCAGTATTTT. Its protein product is CATSQGGTDTQYF. The chain uses TRBV28 and TRBJ2-3; TRBD1 agrees at 8 bases. V lost 10 bases and J lost 3; bases outside the gene matches: 6. Germline V lookup: CDR1 MDHEN, CDR2 SYDVKM. The CDR3 is 13 amino acids.

This chain uses TRBV23-1 with TRBJ1-5; no clear D gene. TRBV23-1 carries the ORF label, with uncertain function. This CDR3 region has 15 residues. Trimming removed 0 bases at V and 0 bases at J, with 6 bases between. The CDR3 region is CASSQSRGSNQPQHF. The CDR3 region has the DNA TGCGCCAGCAGTCAATCGAGAGGTAGCAATCAGCCCCAGCATTTT.

The table lists this clone with a few counts. The gene calls are TRBV4-2 and TRBJ2-7; no clear D. V was trimmed by 2 bases and J by 2 bases, leaving 7 bases between them. Germline V gives CDR1 LGHNA, CDR2 YNFKEQ. This CDR3 comprises 13 residues. CDR3: CASSQYIAYEQYF. The CDR3 nucleotides are TGTGCCAGCAGCCAATACATCGCCTACGAGCAGTACTTC.

The chain uses TRBV13 and TRBJ2-7; 9 positions agree with TRBD2. This CDR3 is 14 amino acids long. The ends lost 4 bases at V and 2 bases at J; junction bases unmatched: 3. CDR1 PRHDT and CDR2 FYEKMQ come from the germline V gene (reference sequence). CDR3 nucleotides: TGTGCCAGCAGCTGGCGGGGGGGAGCCTACGAGCAGTACTTC. This sequence encodes CASSWRGGAYEQYF.